This TCR beta chain comes out of a study of shared clonotypes between healthy human individuals. Overall study results and limits: Owing to a small donor count, the genetic and exposure-history diversity represented was limited.

Of note for this clone: What it recognizes is unknown.

TCRdb's table, derived via immunoSEQ multiplex PCR, lists solely in-frame clones and lacks some. The sample carries 450,000 to 600,000 clones, roughly 85% recorded once. This CDR3 comprises 12 residues. Trimming took 2 bases from V and 4 from J, leaving 6 bases between them. Germline V gene data show CDR1 as SNHLY and CDR2 as FYNNEI. Sequenced: PBMCs. The TCR comes from a woman aged 40 to 50 in good health. Some clones in this sample may be carry-over from other donors' samples. The chain combines TRBV2 with TRBJ2-7; D call uncertain. CDR3 sequence (DNA): TGTGCCAGCAGTGAAACACTTTACGAGCAGTACTTC. Translated, it gives CASSETLYEQYF.